One sample yielded the 28 T cell receptor beta chains listed below, sequenced in a study of shared T cell receptors in the human thymus. Generated by immunoSEQ multiplex PCR, the TCRdb table keeps only in-frame clones and is missing some. The data contain hundreds of thousands of clones, around 89% of them seen just once; the ten biggest clones take up approximately 0.011%. The same sample was also studied in work on human thymus T cells.

Sequenced input: thymocytes. The source is a boy less than two years old with a congenital heart defect.

The chain has TRBV18 and TRBJ2-1; tentative D call: TRBD2 (5 bases). Germline V gene sequence: CDR1 KGHSH, CDR2 LQKENI. The V end lost 6 bases, the J end lost 2 bases, and 26 bases lay between the germline ends. The CDR3 has 19 residues. The DNA for the CDR3 is TGTGCCAGCTCGCGGACTCCCTTCGTGCGTTCGGGCCCCTACAATGAGCAGTTCTTC. As protein: CASSRTPFVRSGPYNEQFF.

The J gene is TRBJ2-7, the V gene TRBV19; the D gene is possibly TRBD2 (6 bases). This CDR3 region has 17 residues. Germline V gene lookup returns CDR1 LNHDA and CDR2 SQIVND (reference sequence). V was pared by 3 bases and J by 2 bases, with 20 bases between. CDR3 sequence reads: CASSIGGPAGLTYEQYF. CDR3 DNA sequence: TGTGCCAGTAGTATCGGGGGTCCGGCGGGCCTAACCTACGAGCAGTACTTC.

The chain carries TRBV2 and TRBJ2-3; 7 bases map to TRBD1. The V and J ends lost 10 bases and 3 bases, in that order; junction bases with no gene match: 13. Germline V gene lookup returns CDR1 SNHLY and CDR2 FYNNEI. The CDR3 has 15 amino acids. CDR3 DNA sequence: TGTGCCACGACGCCAAGGGGGCGATTGACAGATACGCAGTATTTT. Protein sequence: CATTPRGRLTDTQYF.

This rearrangement joins TRBV5-4 to TRBJ2-7; weak D call: TRBD1 (9 bases). The germline gives CDR1 SGHNT, CDR2 YYREEE (reference sequence). V shed 4 bases and J shed 5 bases, with 19 bases lying between them. This CDR3 is 15 amino acids long. This CDR3 is CASSRGGQGGHEQYF. As DNA, the CDR3 is TGTGCCAGCAGCCGGGGGGGACAGGGTGGCCACGAGCAGTACTTC.

V gene TRBV19 combines with J gene TRBJ2-2; 7 bases map to TRBD1. This CDR3 comprises 13 residues. Germline-derived CDR1 and CDR2 are LNHDA and SQIVND (reference sequence). Trimming cost V 5 bases and J 5 bases; bases outside gene matches: 2. The CDR3 loop reads CASSAGGTGELFF. The CDR3 nucleotides read TGTGCCAGTAGTGCAGGGGGAACCGGGGAGCTGTTTTTT. Variable domain in full (rest from reference TRBV19 and TRBJ2-2): DGGITQSPKYLFRKEGQNVTLSCEQNLNHDAMYWYRQDPGQGLRLIYYSQIVNDFQKGDIAEGYSVSREKKESFPLTVTSAQKNPTAFYLCASSAGGTGELFFGEGSRLTVL.

This chain links TRBV5-1 with TRBJ2-7; perhaps TRBD2 as D (5 bases). The V gene's germline CDR1 is SGHRS and CDR2 YFSETQ. The CDR3 covers 13 residues. Trimming cost V 1 base and J 3 bases, with 8 bases left between them. As DNA, the CDR3 is TGCGCCAGCAGCTTGCCGGGGTTCTACGAGCAGTACTTC. The encoded protein is CASSLPGFYEQYF.

The V gene is TRBV15, the J gene TRBJ1-5; maybe TRBD1 (5 bases). V lost 0 bases, J lost 6 bases, and 15 bases lay in between. The CDR3 sequence is 16 residues long. Germline CDR1 LNHNV, CDR2 YYDKDF (reference sequence). Here the CDR3 DNA reads TGTGCCACCAGCAGAGATCGGGCAGGGATGGTTCAGCCCCAGCATTTT. Translation: CATSRDRAGMVQPQHF.

This chain uses TRBV6-6 with TRBJ2-4; 7 bases are a match to TRBD2. The CDR3 has 16 amino acids. Germline loops: CDR1 MNHNY, CDR2 SVGAGI (reference sequence). V dropped 2 bases and J dropped 1; count of bases not matched to a gene: 5. CDR3 in amino acids: CASSYGGEGAKNIQYF. DNA for the CDR3: TGTGCCAGCAGTTACGGGGGGGAGGGGGCCAAAAACATTCAGTACTTC.

The CDR3 DNA reads TGCGCCAGCAGCCAAGATTGGACTAGCGAGTGGGAAGATACGCAGTATTTT. Its protein product is CASSQDWTSEWEDTQYF. J is TRBJ2-3 and V is TRBV4-1; TRBD2 matches 9 bases. The ends lost 0 bases at V and 5 bases at J; junction bases unmatched: 9. Germline V gene lookup returns CDR1 MGHRA and CDR2 YSYEKL. This CDR3 has 17 residues.

The chain couples TRBV5-1 to TRBJ2-2; 10 positions match TRBD1. Trimming removed 4 bases from V and 8 bases from J; junction bases left unmatched: 8. The CDR3 is 15 amino acids. Germline V gene lookup returns CDR1 SGHRS and CDR2 YFSETQ. The DNA for the CDR3 is TGCGCCAGCAGCGACCCGGGACAGGGGTTAGGGGAGCTGTTTTTT. The encoded protein is CASSDPGQGLGELFF.

The chain carries TRBV5-6 and TRBJ2-1; 10 bases fit TRBD2. J was trimmed by 6 bases and V by 3 bases; bases with no gene match: 9. Germline V gene data show CDR1 as SGHDT and CDR2 as YYEEEE. The CDR3 has 16 residues. The CDR3 region has the DNA TGTGCCAGCAGCTGCCCTAGCGGGAGCGGGTTCAATGAGCAGTTCTTC. Protein: CASSCPSGSGFNEQFF.

This chain links TRBV15 with TRBJ2-7; 9 bases align to TRBD2. J was trimmed by 0 bases and V by 1 base; bases with no gene match: 10. In germline, CDR1 is LNHNV, CDR2 YYDKDF (reference sequence). This CDR3 comprises 18 residues. This CDR3 is CATSRVRAGGGRSYEQYF. CDR3 nucleotides: TGTGCCACCAGCAGAGTGCGAGCGGGAGGAGGACGCTCCTACGAGCAGTACTTC.

The J gene is TRBJ2-3, the V gene TRBV6-1; D call uncertain. Germline CDR1 is MNHNS and CDR2 is SASEGT. The CDR3 is made up of 19 amino acids. Deletions cut 3 bases from V and 0 bases from J, with 22 bases between. CDR3 bases: TGTGCCAGCAGTGAGGATGGTCCCGCTGGCGGAACTAGCACAGATACGCAGTATTTT. Its translation is CASSEDGPAGGTSTDTQYF.

V and J are TRBV30 and TRBJ2-1; 10 bases align to TRBD2. The CDR3 sequence is 12 residues long. The V and J ends lost 3 bases and 11 bases, in that order; junction bases with no gene match: 4. Germline lookup yields CDR1 GTSNPN and CDR2 SVGIG (reference sequence). The CDR3 protein is CAWRDTSGKQFF. DNA of the CDR3: TGTGCCTGGAGGGATACTAGCGGGAAGCAGTTCTTC. Filled out from reference TRBV30 and TRBJ2-1, the complete variable domain reads SQTIHQWPATLVQPVGSPLSLECTVEGTSNPNLYWYRQAAGRGLQLLFYSVGIGQISSEVPQNLSASRPQDRQFILSSKKLLLSDSGFYLCAWRDTSGKQFFGPGTRLTVL.

This sequence joins TRBV27 and TRBJ2-3; D possibly corresponds to TRBD1 (5 bases). Germline-derived CDR1 and CDR2 are MNHEY and SMNVEV (reference sequence). Trimming removed 6 bases from V and 6 bases from J, with 10 bases in between. The CDR3 contains 12 residues. The CDR3 here is CASSRQTDTQYF. The CDR3 nucleotides read TGTGCCAGCAGCCGACAGACGGATACGCAGTATTTT.

The chain links TRBV27 to TRBJ2-7, with TRBD2 matching 14 bases. In germline, CDR1 is MNHEY, CDR2 SMNVEV (reference sequence). The V gene end was trimmed by 5 bases and the J gene end by 3 bases; junction bases not matched to a gene: 9. This CDR3 comprises 17 residues. CDR3 bases: TGTGCCAGCAGTCCAAAAGGGACTAGCGGGAGTATCTACGAGCAGTACTTC. It yields the protein CASSPKGTSGSIYEQYF.

This sequence joins TRBV7-2 and TRBJ2-5; 11 positions agree with TRBD1. From germline, CDR1 is SGHTA and CDR2 FQGNSA. V shed 5 bases and J 3 bases; nucleotides not matched to a gene: 11. The CDR3 is made up of 17 amino acids. The CDR3 DNA is TGTGCCAGCAGCAAAGGAGGTGGACAGGGGGCTAAAGAGACCCAGTACTTC. Protein product: CASSKGGGQGAKETQYF.

The chain recombines TRBV7-2 with TRBJ2-3; 8 positions agree with TRBD2. V shed 5 bases and J 6 bases; nucleotides not matched to a gene: 13. The CDR3 is 16 residues long. CDR1 is SGHTA, CDR2 FQGNSA, per germline. CDR3 in amino acids: CASSQAGARGFDTQYF. DNA of the CDR3: TGTGCCAGCAGCCAAGCGGGGGCCCGAGGTTTCGATACGCAGTATTTT.

The chain is built from TRBV7-6 and TRBJ2-7; D is possibly TRBD2 (7 bases). Germline V gives CDR1 SGHVS, CDR2 FNYEAQ. V was cut by 2 bases and J by 3 bases, with 11 bases left in between. The CDR3 is made up of 14 amino acids. The CDR3 loop is CASSLRGADYEQYF. Here the CDR3 DNA reads TGTGCCAGCAGCTTACGGGGGGCGGACTACGAGCAGTACTTC. Combining the CDR3 with reference TRBV7-6 and TRBJ2-7 gives the whole variable domain GAGVSQSPRYKVTKRGQDVALRCDPISGHVSLYWYRQALGQGPEFLTYFNYEAQQDKSGLPNDRFSAERPEGSISTLTIQRTEQRDSAMYRCASSLRGADYEQYFGPGTRLTVT.

V usage is TRBV30 and J usage is TRBJ1-1, with D possibly being TRBD1 (5 bases). With 3 bases removed from V and 3 bases from J, the gap between germline ends came to 14 bases. The CDR3 covers 14 residues. Germline lookup yields CDR1 GTSNPN and CDR2 SVGIG (reference sequence). CDR3 residues: CAWRPRALDTEAFF. The DNA of the CDR3 is TGTGCCTGGAGACCCAGGGCGTTGGACACTGAAGCTTTCTTT.

The V gene is TRBV2, the J gene TRBJ2-1, with D possibly TRBD2 on 6 matching bases. V was trimmed by 10 bases and J by 5 bases, leaving 15 bases between them. Germline CDR1 SNHLY, CDR2 FYNNEI. The CDR3 is 13 amino acids. CDR3 residues: CATRDSKNNEQFF. The CDR3 nucleotides read TGTGCCACCCGGGACTCCAAAAACAATGAGCAGTTCTTC.

This chain joins TRBV19 and TRBJ2-1; TRBD1 agrees at 7 bases. The CDR3 consists of 16 residues. Germline V gene sequence: CDR1 LNHDA, CDR2 SQIVND (reference sequence). Losses at the gene ends were 5 bases for V and 4 bases for J; bases not matched to a gene: 11. The CDR3 DNA follows: TGTGCCAGTAGTCACCGAGGGGGCCGATTTTACAATGAGCAGTTCTTC. Residues: CASSHRGGRFYNEQFF.

This chain joins TRBV9 and TRBJ2-7, with 12 bases fitting TRBD2. The CDR3 has 17 residues. The V segment lost 3 bases and the J segment 0 bases; nucleotides outside the gene matches: 7. In germline, CDR1 is SGDLS, CDR2 YYNGEE. The CDR3 DNA follows: TGTGCCAGCAGCGAGGGGACTAGCGGGTTCGTCTCCTACGAGCAGTACTTC. The encoded protein is CASSEGTSGFVSYEQYF.

This rearrangement joins TRBV28 to TRBJ2-1; TRBD2 matches at 14 bases. Germline CDR1 reads MDHEN; CDR2 reads SYDVKM. With 5 bases clipped from V and 12 bases from J, the junction kept 9 bases outside the gene matches. The CDR3 length is 15 residues. DNA for the CDR3: TGTGCCAGCAGTCAGGGACTAGCGGGGGCCCTGGGGCAGTTCTTC. It encodes CASSQGLAGALGQFF.

This chain links TRBV6-5 with TRBJ2-3; unclear D gene. Germline V gene sequence: CDR1 MNHEY, CDR2 SVGAGI. The CDR3 is 15 residues long. Trimming took 7 bases from V and 4 from J, leaving 18 bases between them. CDR3 DNA: TGTGCCAGCAAACGGTACCCCGCGTCCGCAGATACGCAGTATTTT. Translated: CASKRYPASADTQYF.

The rearrangement joins TRBV25-1 to TRBJ1-1; TRBD1 aligns across 9 bases. CDR1 and CDR2 (germline): MGHDK, SYGVNS. Germline trimming cut 5 bases from V and 4 bases from J; bases unmatched to any gene: 8. This CDR3 comprises 15 residues. The CDR3: CASSRHRGRGTEAFF. CDR3 DNA: TGTGCCAGCAGTAGGCACAGGGGGCGAGGCACTGAAGCTTTCTTT.

This chain uses TRBV6-1 with TRBJ2-7, with D perhaps matching TRBD2 (5 bases). Trimming stripped 1 base from V and 4 bases from J, with 11 bases between. This CDR3 has 14 amino acids. Germline V lookup: CDR1 MNHNS, CDR2 SASEGT. CDR3 amino acids: CASSEGGEGYEQYF. In DNA, the CDR3 is TGTGCCAGCAGTGAAGGGGGAGAAGGATACGAGCAGTACTTC.

The CDR3 DNA sequence: TGTGCCAGCAGCTTTCGGGTCAAAGAGACCCAGTACTTC. Its protein product is CASSFRVKETQYF. The chain recombines TRBV11-2 with TRBJ2-5; D unresolved. CDR1 is SGHAT and CDR2 is FQNNGV in the germline V gene. This CDR3 region has 13 residues. V was cut by 3 bases and J by 3 bases, with 8 bases left in between.